This T cell receptor beta chain was obtained from a study of CD8 T cells in ankylosing spondylitis. About this clonotype: The antigen is undetermined.

MiXCR was run by TCRdb on the 5' RACE reads, yielding one entry per CDR3 protein. The sample has 200,000 to 250,000 distinct CDR3 sequences, over 30% seen once. Overall study findings and caveats: There was reportedly significant enrichment of clones that were disease-linked in matched ankylosing spondylitis synovial fluid.

This CDR3 contains 14 residues. Deletions cut 3 bases from V and 2 bases from J, with 14 bases between. CDR1 GTSNPN and CDR2 SVGIG come from the germline V gene (reference sequence). The chain links TRBV30 to TRBJ2-7; D uncertain. This clonotype was sampled from a male donor with ankylosing spondylitis or in good health (not recorded which). The sequenced sample was blood, either unsorted or a sorted T cell fraction (not recorded which). Here the CDR3 DNA reads TGTGCCTGGAGACTTCCCAGTTACCCCTACGAGCAGTACTTC. It is translated as CAWRLPSYPYEQYF.